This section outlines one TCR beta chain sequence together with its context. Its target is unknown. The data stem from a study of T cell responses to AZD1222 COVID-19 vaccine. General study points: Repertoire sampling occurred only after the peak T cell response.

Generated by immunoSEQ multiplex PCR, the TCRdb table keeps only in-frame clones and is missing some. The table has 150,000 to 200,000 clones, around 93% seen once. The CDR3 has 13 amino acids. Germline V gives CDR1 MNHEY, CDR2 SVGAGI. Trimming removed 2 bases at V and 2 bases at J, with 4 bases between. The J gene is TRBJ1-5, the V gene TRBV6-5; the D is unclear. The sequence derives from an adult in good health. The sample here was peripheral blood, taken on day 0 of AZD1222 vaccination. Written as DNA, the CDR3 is TGTGCCAGCAGTTACCGACGCAATCAGCCCCAGCATTTT. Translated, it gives CASSYRRNQPQHF.